Each of the 13 T cell receptor beta chains below was sequenced from the same sample in a study of CD8+ T cells in alopecia areata. Reverse transcribed after extraction, RNA yielded cDNA as the sequencing template. Profiled with immunoSEQ multiplex PCR; TCRdb holds only in-frame clones, not every one. The sample has 130,000 or so clones, approximately 48% seen once. Material: CD8+ T cells sorted from blood, obtained at week 0. Receptor source: a human donor with alopecia areata.

Concerning this clone: Other DNA sequences within the sample encode an identical CDR3. This rearrangement joins TRBV7-3 to TRBJ2-6; 11 nucleotides agree with TRBD1. V lost 2 bases and J lost 2; bases outside the gene matches: 2. The CDR3 sequence is 17 residues long. The germline gives CDR1 SGHTA, CDR2 FQGTGA. This CDR3 is CASSLGQGAPGANVLTF. The CDR3 bases are TGTGCCAGCAGCTTAGGACAGGGGGCGCCTGGGGCCAACGTCCTGACTTTC.

This clone has just one count. The rearrangement joins TRBV30 to TRBJ2-7; D ambiguous. The germline gives CDR1 GTSNPN, CDR2 SVGIG (reference sequence). V lost 1 base and J lost 0, with 7 bases in between. The CDR3 length is 13 residues. CDR3 sequence reads: CAWSARSSYEQYF. The CDR3, as DNA: TGTGCCTGGAGTGCCCGAAGCTCCTACGAGCAGTACTTC.

This clone was seen a few times. This chain connects TRBV2 to TRBJ2-1, with D perhaps TRBD2 (6 bases). The CDR3 loop spans 13 amino acids. From germline, CDR1 is SNHLY and CDR2 FYNNEI. With 7 bases removed from V and 7 bases from J, the gap between germline ends came to 14 bases. The CDR3 DNA reads as TGTGCCAGCATGATGGGGGGAGTAAATGAGCAGTTCTTC. Protein sequence: CASMMGGVNEQFF.

This clone was picked up a small number of times. The V and J genes are TRBV19 and TRBJ2-3; 9 bases agree with TRBD2. CDR3 size: 13 residues. The ends lost 9 bases at V and 0 bases at J; junction bases unmatched: 1. Per germline, CDR1 LNHDA and CDR2 SQIVND (reference sequence). CDR3 sequence (DNA): TGTGCCAGCCTAGCGGGGAGCACAGATACGCAGTATTTT. It translates to CASLAGSTDTQYF.

This chain joins TRBV27 and TRBJ2-1, with D possibly being TRBD2 (5 bases). Per the germline V gene, CDR1 is MNHEY and CDR2 is SMNVEV (reference sequence). Between the trimmed V and J ends, which lost 1 base and 8 bases, there was a span of 15 bases. The CDR3 spans 15 residues. The CDR3 nucleotides are TGTGCCAGCAGTTTATATAACCAATACGGGGATGAGCAGTTCTTC. This gives the protein CASSLYNQYGDEQFF.

This clone showed up just a few times. The chain uses TRBV2 and TRBJ2-5, with TRBD1 matching 7 bases. The V segment lost 8 bases and the J segment 1 base; nucleotides outside the gene matches: 4. This CDR3 has 13 amino acids. Per the germline V gene, CDR1 is SNHLY and CDR2 is FYNNEI. The CDR3 spells CASPRDSQETQYF. In DNA form, the CDR3 reads TGTGCCAGCCCCCGGGACAGCCAAGAGACCCAGTACTTC.

V and J are TRBV30 and TRBJ1-5; D is ambiguous. The CDR3 totals 14 residues. Germline V lookup: CDR1 GTSNPN, CDR2 SVGIG (reference sequence). Trimming left V 0 bases short and J 3 bases short, with 9 bases between. CDR3 residues: CAWSVKLPNQPQHF. The DNA for the CDR3 is TGTGCCTGGAGTGTGAAACTTCCCAATCAGCCCCAGCATTTT.

The chain has TRBV27 and TRBJ1-2, with D tentatively TRBD1 (6 bases). The germline V gene encodes CDR1 MNHEY and CDR2 SMNVEV (reference sequence). There are 14 residues in the CDR3. V lost 8 bases and J lost 0, with 13 bases in between. The CDR3 DNA sequence: TGTGCCAGCGGACGGACAGCTACTAACTATGGCTACACCTTC. It specifies CASGRTATNYGYTF.

The chain uses TRBV30 and TRBJ2-7, with 7 bases matching TRBD2. V trimming: 0 bases; J trimming: 5 bases; junction bases outside the gene matches: 4. This CDR3 has 13 residues. The germline V gene encodes CDR1 GTSNPN and CDR2 SVGIG (reference sequence). CDR3 nucleotide sequence: TGTGCCTGGAGTGTACGGGGGGTGAACGAGCAGTACTTC. Translated, it gives CAWSVRGVNEQYF.

The chain is built from TRBV5-4 and TRBJ2-1, with D uncertain. Trimming took 2 bases from V and 5 from J, leaving 8 bases between them. Germline V lookup: CDR1 SGHNT, CDR2 YYREEE (reference sequence). CDR3 size: 13 residues. CDR3 protein: CASSFNSHNEQFF. In DNA, the CDR3 is TGTGCCAGCAGCTTTAACAGTCACAATGAGCAGTTCTTC.

Only a few counts were recorded for this clone. V and J are TRBV28 and TRBJ2-7; weak D call: TRBD1 (6 bases). Germline V gene data show CDR1 as MDHEN and CDR2 as SYDVKM. The V gene lost 6 bases and the J gene lost 2 bases, with 14 bases spanning the gap. The CDR3 sequence is 14 residues long. The CDR3 here is CASRPGHSPYEQYF. The CDR3 region has the DNA TGTGCCAGCAGACCGGGACATAGTCCCTACGAGCAGTACTTC.

The chain uses TRBV7-9 and TRBJ1-4, with D unclear. The CDR3 covers 15 residues. CDR1 is SEHNR and CDR2 is FQNEAQ in the germline V gene (reference sequence). The ends were cut back, 2 bases at V and 7 bases at J, with 14 bases in the middle. The CDR3 coding sequence is TGTGCCAGCAGCTTAACACTCCGGCCTCTTGAAAAACTGTTTTTT. Protein sequence: CASSLTLRPLEKLFF.

The chain joins TRBV6-5 to TRBJ1-5, with a tentative D call TRBD1 (5 bases). CDR3 length: 14 residues. In germline, CDR1 is MNHEY, CDR2 SVGAGI. With 6 bases removed from V and 4 bases from J, the gap between germline ends came to 13 bases. The chain's CDR3 is CASSNGGSNQPQHF. The CDR3 DNA sequence: TGTGCCAGCAGCAACGGGGGTTCGAATCAGCCCCAGCATTTT.